The 15 T cell receptor beta chains listed next were all sequenced from one sample in a study of blood T cell repertoires in COVID-19. Assay: immunoSEQ multiplex PCR; the TCRdb copy retains only in-frame clones and omits some. The sample lists around 200,000 clones, 75% to 90% occurring once. Material for sequencing was PBMCs or T cells enriched from blood (not recorded which). These receptor sequences come from a woman in her 30s who had been exposed to COVID-19.

The chain couples TRBV9 to TRBJ2-1, with a possible D match to TRBD2 (5 bases). The CDR3 consists of 12 residues. From germline, CDR1 is SGDLS and CDR2 YYNGEE. Trimming took off 4 bases at V and 9 bases at J, with 11 bases between the two ends. CDR3 sequence reads: CASSSWGVEQFF. CDR3 sequence (DNA): TGTGCCAGCAGCTCGTGGGGAGTTGAGCAGTTCTTC.

The chain employs TRBV7-8 and TRBJ1-2; the D gene is possibly TRBD1 (5 bases). This CDR3 contains 16 residues. The V gene's germline CDR1 is SGHVS and CDR2 FQNEAQ. V shed 0 bases and J shed 4 bases, with 15 bases lying between them. The CDR3 region is CASSLARTLGVYGYTF. As DNA, the CDR3 is TGTGCCAGCAGCTTAGCGCGGACCCTAGGGGTCTATGGCTACACCTTC.

The rearrangement uses TRBV5-6 and TRBJ2-3; a weak D match, TRBD2 (6 bases). Germline lookup yields CDR1 SGHDT and CDR2 YYEEEE. V gave up 1 base and J gave up 3 bases, with 12 bases separating them. The CDR3 contains 15 residues. CDR3 in DNA: TGTGCCAGCAGCTTGCGGGAGCGTGGAACAGATACGCAGTATTTT. Translation gives CASSLRERGTDTQYF.

The CDR3 DNA reads as TGTGCCAGCAGTTTACTACTGCGGAATTCACCCCTCCACTTT. Its translation is CASSLLLRNSPLHF. The chain combines TRBV27 with TRBJ1-6; D gene unclear. The CDR3 has 14 amino acids. Trimming pared 2 bases from V and 7 bases from J, leaving 9 bases between. CDR1 and CDR2 from the germline V gene are MNHEY and SMNVEV (reference sequence).

This chain joins TRBV29-1 and TRBJ1-2; D is perhaps TRBD1 (5 bases). The germline V gene has CDR1 SQVTM and CDR2 ANQGSEA. This CDR3 is built from 15 residues. The V end lost 0 bases, the J end lost 1 base, and 12 bases lay between the germline ends. This chain's CDR3 is CSVEDGHNLNYGYTF. The CDR3 bases are TGCAGCGTTGAAGACGGACACAACCTTAACTATGGCTACACCTTC. Using reference TRBV29-1 and TRBJ1-2 for the parts outside the CDR3, the full variable domain is SAVISQKPSRDICQRGTSLTIQCQVDSQVTMMFWYRQQPGQSLTLIATANQGSEATYESGFVIDKFPISRPNLTFSTLTVSNMSPEDSSIYLCSVEDGHNLNYGYTFGSGTRLTVV.

The chain combines TRBV24-1 with TRBJ2-2; 9 bases are shared with TRBD1. The CDR3 extends over 16 amino acids. Germline trimming cut 6 bases from V and 3 bases from J; bases unmatched to any gene: 7. Germline V CDR1 and CDR2: KGHDR, SFDVKD. The CDR3 reads CATSSTGGDHTGELFF. DNA of the CDR3: TGTGCCACCAGTTCGACAGGGGGGGACCACACCGGGGAGCTGTTTTTT.

V gene TRBV19 combines with J gene TRBJ1-2; D call uncertain. V was pared by 3 bases and J by 2 bases, with 10 bases between. The CDR3 runs 14 residues. CDR1 and CDR2 from the germline V gene are LNHDA and SQIVND (reference sequence). In nucleotides, the CDR3 is TGTGCCAGTAGTATTCTACAGCAGAACTATGGCTACACCTTC. Translation: CASSILQQNYGYTF.

The chain combines TRBV3-1 (or the pseudogene TRBV3-2) with TRBJ1-4; unclear D gene. Trimming stripped 4 bases from V and 5 bases from J, with 11 bases between. The CDR3 covers 14 residues. The germline gives CDR1 LGHDT, CDR2 YNNKEL (reference sequence). This CDR3 reads CASSPRVPNEKLFF. The CDR3 nucleotides are TGTGCCAGCAGCCCCCGGGTCCCGAATGAAAAACTGTTTTTT.

CDR3 sequence reads: CASSPDSSGNTIYF. The CDR3 DNA reads TGTGCCAGCTCGCCGGACAGCTCTGGAAACACCATATATTTT. The V and J genes are TRBV18 and TRBJ1-3; TRBD1 is a possible D gene (6 bases). In germline, CDR1 is KGHSH, CDR2 LQKENI. The V end lost 6 bases, the J end lost 0 bases, and 9 bases lay between the germline ends. This CDR3 is built from 14 residues.

V is TRBV19 and J is TRBJ1-1; D possibly corresponds to TRBD1 (6 bases). Trimming pared 5 bases from V and 0 bases from J, leaving 10 bases between. The CDR3 sequence is 14 residues long. The V gene's germline CDR1 is LNHDA and CDR2 SQIVND (reference sequence). The CDR3 DNA sequence: TGTGCCAGTAGTCCGGGGGGGCTGAACACTGAAGCTTTCTTT. This codes for CASSPGGLNTEAFF.

The rearrangement uses TRBV7-8 and TRBJ1-6, with D possibly being TRBD1 (5 bases). The CDR3 covers 19 residues. CDR1 is SGHVS and CDR2 is FQNEAQ in the germline V gene. V lost 4 bases, J lost 5 bases, and 24 bases lay in between. CDR3 sequence reads: CASSSTTEAVPGDNSPLHF. In DNA form, the CDR3 reads TGTGCCAGCAGCTCGACGACAGAAGCCGTTCCCGGCGATAATTCACCCCTCCACTTT.

This sequence joins TRBV24-1 and TRBJ1-4; 7 nucleotides align to TRBD1. The germline V gene encodes CDR1 KGHDR and CDR2 SFDVKD. V was pared by 3 bases and J by 8 bases, with 14 bases of the junction left unmatched. The CDR3 has 17 residues. Here the CDR3 DNA reads TGTGCCACCAGTGATGGGCAGGGGGGAGGAGAGAGAGAAAAACTGTTTTTT. Its protein is CATSDGQGGGEREKLFF.

This clone was seen just once. This sequence joins TRBV4-1 and TRBJ2-3; 10 bases are a match to TRBD2. CDR3 length: 16 amino acids. The ends lost 2 bases at V and 1 base at J; junction bases unmatched: 3. Per germline, CDR1 MGHRA and CDR2 YSYEKL. Here the CDR3 reads CASSQITSGGTDTQYF. In nucleotides, the CDR3 is TGCGCCAGCAGCCAAATTACTAGCGGGGGCACAGATACGCAGTATTTT.

The rearrangement uses TRBV7-3 and TRBJ1-1; D is uncertain. The CDR3 contains 14 residues. V was clipped by 1 base and J by 4 bases, with 10 bases between them. The germline V gene encodes CDR1 SGHTA and CDR2 FQGTGA. The CDR3 loop reads CASSLKTGSTEAFF. Here the CDR3 DNA reads TGTGCCAGCAGCTTAAAGACGGGAAGCACTGAAGCTTTCTTT. The whole variable domain, remainder taken from reference TRBV7-3 and TRBJ1-1, is GAGVSQTPSNKVTEKGKYVELRCDPISGHTALYWYRQSLGQGPEFLIYFQGTGAADDSGLPNDRFFAVRPEGSVSTLKIQRTERGDSAVYLCASSLKTGSTEAFFGQGTRLTVV.

This clone was seen only a few times. The rearrangement links TRBV19 to TRBJ1-3; D may be TRBD1 (6 bases). Germline CDR1 and CDR2: LNHDA and SQIVND (reference sequence). This CDR3 comprises 15 residues. V lost 8 bases and J 0 bases, leaving 14 bases between the germline ends. CDR3 region: CASSRQASSGNTIYF. CDR3 coding DNA: TGTGCCAGTTCTCGACAGGCAAGCTCTGGAAACACCATATATTTT.